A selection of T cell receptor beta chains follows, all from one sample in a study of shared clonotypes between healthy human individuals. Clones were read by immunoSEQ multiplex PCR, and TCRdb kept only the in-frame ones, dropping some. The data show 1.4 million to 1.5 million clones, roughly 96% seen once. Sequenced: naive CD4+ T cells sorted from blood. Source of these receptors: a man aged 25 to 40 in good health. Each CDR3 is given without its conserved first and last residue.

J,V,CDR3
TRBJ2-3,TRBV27,ASSQGRSTDTQY
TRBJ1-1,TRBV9,ASSLPTGANTEAF
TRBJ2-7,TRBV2,ATITYEQY
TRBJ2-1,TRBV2,ASSTGTRVNEQF
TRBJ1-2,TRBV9,ASSVAPRGQNYGYT
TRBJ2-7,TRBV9,ASSPRVHPYEQY
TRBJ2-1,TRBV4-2,ASSQGGLSGGQF
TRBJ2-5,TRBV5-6,ASSFSGLAEETQY
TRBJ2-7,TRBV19,ASSIGLRAYEQY
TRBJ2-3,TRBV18,ASSPRLDTDTQY
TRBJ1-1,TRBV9,ASSPSTRTLGTEAF
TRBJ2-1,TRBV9,ASSVAFAGGPYNEQF
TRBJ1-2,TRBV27,ATKLRGIGGYT
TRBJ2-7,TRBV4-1,ASSQDRAYEQY
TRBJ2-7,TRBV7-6,ASSRGTSGNHEQY
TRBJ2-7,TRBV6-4,ASSASRHSEQY
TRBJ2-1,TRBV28,ASSPSGGPINEQF
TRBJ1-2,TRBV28,ASSLTTSNYGYT
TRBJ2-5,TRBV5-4,ASSLDSPGTQY
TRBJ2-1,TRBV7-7,ASSPTGGSSYNEQF
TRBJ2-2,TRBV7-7,ASSFSRLGGELF
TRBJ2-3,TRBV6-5,ASSYFTSSSRY
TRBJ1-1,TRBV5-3,ARSLRLNTEAF